What follows describes a single T cell receptor (beta chain). The antigen remains unidentified. The source of the sample is a study of cytomegalovirus exposure and HLA in healthy donors. Study background: Of around 400 genotyped donors, 81% grouped in the Caucasian-associated ancestry cluster. Findings and limits, study-wide: A later analysis linked a missense DCLRE1C variant to TCR beta V- and J-gene trimming. Certain indistinguishable V segments, among them TRBV6-2 and TRBV6-3, were excluded. Highest at DRB1 and lowest at HLA-C, TCR association rates differed among HLA loci in a later analysis.

Germline V gives CDR1 MNHNS, CDR2 SASEGT. The V gene lost 2 bases and the J gene lost 6 bases, with 11 bases spanning the gap. The CDR3 sequence is 13 residues long. The PCR made use of 60 Vbeta and 13 Jbeta primers. Sequenced by immunoSEQ multiplex PCR; TCRdb stores in-frame clones only, minus some. The sample yields about 52,000 clones, of which the top ten take up about 11%. The receptor was derived from a woman in her forties or fifties in good health and CMV-seropositive. Sample: PBMCs. The chain uses TRBV6-1 and TRBJ2-7; D possibly corresponds to TRBD2 (6 bases). CDR3 nucleotides: TGTGCCAGCAGTGAACAGGAGGGATGCGAGCAGTACTTC. Translation: CASSEQEGCEQYF.